This T cell receptor beta chain derives from a study of shared clonotypes between healthy human individuals. Overall study findings and caveats: Non-shared clonotypes showed lower generation probabilities than clonotypes common to all four donors.

V trimming: 2 bases; J trimming: 1 base; junction bases outside the gene matches: 2. Germline V gene lookup returns CDR1 SGHRS and CDR2 YFSETQ. The CDR3 is 16 residues long. Healthy adults negative for HIV, lacking recent acute infections or vaccinations, served as donors. Nashville, Tennessee was home to all donors, who were Caucasian adults. CD45RA+ naive and CD45RA-negative memory subsets were separated from CD4+ cells. TCRdb keeps only in-frame clones here, not all; method: immunoSEQ multiplex PCR. The repertoire consists of about 990,000 clones, with around three quarters occurring once and the leading ten covering around 0.6%. This clone was seen a single time. Its target is unknown.

Material for sequencing was memory CD4+ T cells from PBMCs. Subset defined: CD45RA-negative fraction. The chain carries TRBV5-1 and TRBJ2-1, with 11 nucleotides matching TRBD2. This TCR derives from a man between 18 and 35 years old in good health. Some clones in this sample may be carry-over from other donors' samples. CDR3 residues: CASSFLAGGSYNEQFF. CDR3 nucleotides: TGCGCCAGCAGCTTCCTAGCGGGAGGATCCTACAATGAGCAGTTCTTC.